The TCR beta chain described here comes from a study of T cell responses to AZD1222 COVID-19 vaccine. Study results and caveats: It was only a handful of AZD1222 recipients who were seropositive at baseline. Nearly half of spike-specific TCRs reportedly target variant regions that are unmutated in the B.1.351 and B.1.1.7 variants. Dominant at 160-218 and 743-854, vaccine-associated CD4 TCRs also spanned spike. Donors were largely white British and mainly female; clonal diversity was possibly underestimated.

Trimming cost V 1 base and J 0 bases, with 12 bases left between them. Germline lookup yields CDR1 MGHRA and CDR2 YSYEKL. The CDR3 sequence is 16 residues long. Some clones are missing from TCRdb's copy, which holds only in-frame ones; the method was immunoSEQ multiplex PCR. The data show about 170,000 clones, with 80% to 95% seen just once and 1.6% held by the top ten. Remarks on this clone: Its matching antigen is unknown.

The chain carries TRBV4-1 and TRBJ1-2, with a tentative D call TRBD1 (5 bases). The clonotype comes from an adult in good health. The sample here was peripheral blood, taken on day 0 of AZD1222 vaccination. The CDR3 sequence is CASSQGDSRANYGYTF. The CDR3 DNA reads TGCGCCAGCAGCCAAGGTGACAGCAGGGCTAACTATGGCTACACCTTC.